These 2 T cell receptor beta chains came from one sample sequenced in a study of cytomegalovirus exposure and HLA in healthy donors. The study ran its PCR with 60 Vbeta and 13 Jbeta primers. TCRdb's table, derived via immunoSEQ multiplex PCR, lists solely in-frame clones and lacks some. The sample carries 150,000 to 200,000 clones, roughly 74% recorded once. Material: PBMCs. These TCRs come from a woman aged 40 to 49 in good health and CMV-seropositive.

Note on this clone: Likely a read error: the CDR3 ends without its conserved phenylalanine or tryptophan. The V and J genes are TRBV19 and TRBJ2-7, with 7 bases fitting TRBD1. The V gene end was trimmed by 4 bases and the J gene end by 1 base; junction bases not matched to a gene: 7. Germline CDR1 reads LNHDA; CDR2 reads SQIVND (reference sequence). There are 15 residues in the CDR3. CDR3 residues: CASSNRGLGSYEQYL. DNA of the CDR3: TGTGCCAGTAGTAACAGGGGTCTCGGGTCCTACGAGCAGTACCTC.

With respect to this clone: Within the sample, other DNA sequences also encode this same CDR3. V usage is TRBV10-2 and J usage is TRBJ1-3; tentative D call: TRBD1 (6 bases). The CDR3 spans 14 residues. The germline V and J ends were trimmed by 2 bases and 2 bases, with 7 bases remaining between them. Germline CDR1 is WSHSY and CDR2 is SAAADI. The CDR3 loop is CASSEQGTGNTIYF. The CDR3 DNA reads TGCGCCAGCAGTGAGCAGGGGACTGGAAACACCATATATTTT.